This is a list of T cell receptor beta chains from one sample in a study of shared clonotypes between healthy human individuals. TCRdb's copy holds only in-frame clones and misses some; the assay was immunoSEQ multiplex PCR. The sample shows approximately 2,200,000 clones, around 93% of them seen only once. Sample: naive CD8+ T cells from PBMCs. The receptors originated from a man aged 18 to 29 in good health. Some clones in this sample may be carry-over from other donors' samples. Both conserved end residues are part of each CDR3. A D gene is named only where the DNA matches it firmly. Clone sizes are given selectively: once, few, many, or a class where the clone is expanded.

CDR3aa: CASSEVVRSYGYTF; CDR3nt: TGTGCCAGCAGTGAAGTGGTGCGAAGCTATGGCTACACCTTC; abundance: NA; j_gene: TRBJ1-2; v_gene: TRBV6-1; d_gene: NA
CDR3aa: CASSLSAGVITDTQYF; CDR3nt: TGTGCCAGCAGTTTATCTGCGGGCGTAATCACAGATACGCAGTATTTT; abundance: NA; j_gene: TRBJ2-3; v_gene: TRBV27; d_gene: NA
CDR3aa: CASSPLPRDSKPYEQYF; CDR3nt: TGTGCCAGCAGCCCTCTCCCCCGGGACTCGAAACCCTACGAGCAGTACTTC; abundance: NA; j_gene: TRBJ2-7; v_gene: TRBV27; d_gene: NA
CDR3aa: CASSQPIAAPYNEQFF; CDR3nt: TGTGCCAGCAGCCAACCTATAGCGGCCCCCTACAATGAGCAGTTCTTC; abundance: NA; j_gene: TRBJ2-1; v_gene: TRBV7-9; d_gene: NA
CDR3aa: CAISESSGGIRYEQYF; CDR3nt: TGTGCCATCAGTGAGTCTTCGGGAGGGATTCGCTACGAGCAGTACTTC; abundance: NA; j_gene: TRBJ2-7; v_gene: TRBV10-3; d_gene: TRBD2
CDR3aa: CASSLVRNTEAFF; CDR3nt: TGTGCCAGCAGCTTAGTCAGGAACACTGAAGCTTTCTTT; abundance: NA; j_gene: TRBJ1-1; v_gene: TRBV7-9; d_gene: NA
CDR3aa: CAISDSLRGNTEAFF; CDR3nt: TGTGCCATCAGTGACTCCCTGAGGGGGAACACTGAAGCTTTCTTT; abundance: NA; j_gene: TRBJ1-1; v_gene: TRBV10-3; d_gene: NA
CDR3aa: CASSFIRDRSYEQYF; CDR3nt: TGTGCCAGCAGCTTCATTCGGGACAGATCCTACGAGCAGTACTTC; abundance: NA; j_gene: TRBJ2-7; v_gene: TRBV7-9; d_gene: TRBD1
CDR3aa: CATSRDQSWGSSNQPQHF; CDR3nt: TGTGCCACCAGCAGAGATCAGTCGTGGGGAAGTAGCAATCAGCCCCAGCATTTT; abundance: NA; j_gene: TRBJ1-5; v_gene: TRBV15; d_gene: NA
CDR3aa: CASSILPGTGRRSSYEQYF; CDR3nt: TGTGCCAGCAGTATCCTACCCGGGACAGGGCGAAGGAGCTCCTACGAGCAGTACTTC; abundance: NA; j_gene: TRBJ2-7; v_gene: TRBV27; d_gene: TRBD1
CDR3aa: CASSLGTSGRETQYF; CDR3nt: TGTGCCAGCAGTTTAGGGACTAGCGGGAGAGAGACCCAGTACTTC; abundance: NA; j_gene: TRBJ2-5; v_gene: TRBV28; d_gene: TRBD2
CDR3aa: CASRNRDRPQETQYF; CDR3nt: TGTGCCAGCAGAAACCGGGACCGACCTCAAGAGACCCAGTACTTC; abundance: NA; j_gene: TRBJ2-5; v_gene: TRBV7-9; d_gene: NA
CDR3aa: CASRGGAFYGYTF; CDR3nt: TGTGCCAGCAGAGGGGGCGCCTTCTATGGCTACACCTTC; abundance: NA; j_gene: TRBJ1-2; v_gene: TRBV27; d_gene: TRBD1
CDR3aa: CASRERRERTTYNEQFF; CDR3nt: TGTGCCAGCAGAGAGCGGAGAGAGAGGACAACCTACAATGAGCAGTTCTTC; abundance: NA; j_gene: TRBJ2-1; v_gene: TRBV9; d_gene: NA
CDR3aa: CASSTRTDLYQPQHF; CDR3nt: TGTGCCAGCAGTACCCGGACAGATCTTTATCAGCCCCAGCATTTT; abundance: NA; j_gene: TRBJ1-5; v_gene: TRBV28; d_gene: NA
CDR3aa: CASSLGTNEQFF; CDR3nt: TGTGCCAGCAGCCTGGGAACGAATGAGCAGTTCTTC; abundance: NA; j_gene: TRBJ2-1; v_gene: TRBV7-9; d_gene: NA
CDR3aa: CATSREYGTGRAYRGELFF; CDR3nt: TGTGCCACCAGCAGAGAGTACGGGACGGGAAGGGCCTACCGCGGGGAGCTGTTTTTT; abundance: NA; j_gene: TRBJ2-2; v_gene: TRBV15; d_gene: NA
CDR3aa: CASSQTSNQPQHF; CDR3nt: TGCGCCAGCAGCCAAACCAGCAATCAGCCCCAGCATTTT; abundance: NA; j_gene: TRBJ1-5; v_gene: TRBV4-3; d_gene: NA
CDR3aa: CASREGLAGTEQYF; CDR3nt: TGTGCCAGCAGGGAGGGACTAGCGGGAACCGAGCAGTACTTC; abundance: NA; j_gene: TRBJ2-7; v_gene: TRBV11-2; d_gene: TRBD2
CDR3aa: CASSEAPTWGEQFF; CDR3nt: TGTGCCAGCAGTGAAGCCCCCACCTGGGGGGAGCAGTTCTTC; abundance: once; j_gene: TRBJ2-1; v_gene: TRBV2; d_gene: NA